The 16 T cell receptor beta chains listed next were all sequenced from one sample in a study of CD8+CD57+ T cells in acquired aplastic anemia. The authors sequenced patients whose flow cytometry had shown CD8+CD57+ cell expansion. Genomic DNA templated the TCR beta VDJ and CDR3 profiling. TCRdb re-called the reads through MiXCR, storing one row per CDR3 protein. The sample shows roughly 120,000 distinct CDR3 sequences, approximately 50% of them seen only once. Sequencing input: sorted CD4+, CD8+, or CD8+CD57+ T cells (not recorded which) from PBMCs. These receptors all stem from a human donor with aplastic anemia.

The chain recombines TRBV9 with TRBJ2-1; TRBD2 is a possible D gene (5 bases). Per germline, CDR1 SGDLS and CDR2 YYNGEE. Trimming removed 3 bases from V and 6 bases from J, with 16 bases in between. The CDR3 spans 15 residues. The CDR3 DNA is TGTGCCAGCAGCGCAGACTTGACCCGGGGCAATGAGCAGTTCTTC. It is translated as CASSADLTRGNEQFF.

This clonotype was detected a few times. This chain uses TRBV7-8 with TRBJ1-6; 8 nucleotides line up with TRBD1. This CDR3 comprises 14 residues. V was pared by 5 bases and J by 8 bases, with 5 bases of the junction left unmatched. Germline values: CDR1 SGHVS, CDR2 FQNEAQ. The CDR3 reads CASSPGQGYSPLHF. The CDR3 nucleotides read TGTGCCAGCAGCCCTGGACAGGGATATTCACCCCTCCACTTT.

This chain links TRBV10-3 with TRBJ2-3; D is possibly TRBD1 (5 bases). The CDR3 is made up of 16 amino acids. Trimming left V 1 base short and J 1 base short, with 12 bases between. Looked up from germline, CDR1 is ENHRY and CDR2 is SYGVKD. CDR3 region: CAISELGQGGTDTQYF. In nucleotides, the CDR3 is TGTGCCATCAGTGAGTTAGGGCAGGGTGGCACAGATACGCAGTATTTT.

The gene calls are TRBV4-3 and TRBJ1-1, with D uncertain. The CDR3 runs 15 residues. The germline V gene has CDR1 LGHNA and CDR2 YSLEER. The V gene lost 0 bases and the J gene lost 0 bases, with 8 bases spanning the gap. CDR3 in amino acids: CASSQEGSVNTEAFF. CDR3 sequence (DNA): TGCGCCAGCAGCCAAGAGGGGTCCGTGAACACTGAAGCTTTCTTT.

The CDR3 DNA is TGTGCCAGCAGCGTTAACTATAGGACAGAAGCTTTCTTT. This translates into CASSVNYRTEAFF. The V and J genes are TRBV9 and TRBJ1-1; possibly TRBD1 for D (5 bases). V lost 2 bases and J 8 bases, leaving 13 bases between the germline ends. Germline-derived CDR1 and CDR2 are SGDLS and YYNGEE. The CDR3 totals 13 residues.

The chain employs TRBV20-1 and TRBJ2-7; D perhaps matches TRBD2 (5 bases). Germline values: CDR1 DFQATT, CDR2 SNEGSKA (reference sequence). With 1 base removed from V and 2 bases from J, the gap between germline ends came to 9 bases. The length of the CDR3 is 13 residues. The CDR3 region has the DNA TGCAGTGCTAGAGGTGAGGGTACCTACGAGCAGTACTTC. Protein sequence: CSARGEGTYEQYF.

The chain employs TRBV11-2 and TRBJ2-3; 10 positions agree with TRBD2. Looked up from germline, CDR1 is SGHAT and CDR2 is FQNNGV. The CDR3 extends over 15 amino acids. V was clipped by 6 bases and J by 4 bases; unmatched bases: 7. The CDR3 bases are TGTGCCAGCAGTTGGAGCGGGGGGGTGGCAGATACGCAGTATTTT. Translating it yields CASSWSGGVADTQYF.

The rearrangement joins TRBV12-3 or TRBV12-4 to TRBJ2-3, with 7 nucleotides matching TRBD2. The CDR3 spans 12 residues. With 5 bases clipped from V and 8 bases from J, the junction kept 4 bases outside the gene matches. Here the CDR3 DNA reads TGTGCCAGCAGTGACATAGCGGGTACGCAGTATTTT. Protein: CASSDIAGTQYF.

This chain links TRBV28 with TRBJ1-4; the D is unclear. The CDR3 contains 12 residues. The germline gives CDR1 MDHEN, CDR2 SYDVKM. Trimming shortened V by 6 bases and J by 5 bases, and 7 bases separated the two germline ends. This chain's CDR3 is CASRLLNEKLFF. CDR3 in DNA: TGTGCCAGCAGGTTGCTAAATGAAAAACTGTTTTTT.

Turning to this clonotype: Its ends do not fully match the called genes, so a read error is possible. The rearrangement joins TRBV20-1 to TRBJ2-7, with TRBD2 matching 13 bases. The CDR3 sequence is 15 residues long. CDR1 is DFQATT, CDR2 SNEGSKA, per germline (reference sequence). The CDR3 coding sequence is TGCAGTGCCAGAGATGAGGGACTAGCGGGGTACGAGCAGTACTTC. It codes for CSARDEGLAGYEQYF.

The chain recombines TRBV11-1 with TRBJ2-7, with TRBD2 matching 8 bases. V was clipped by 5 bases and J by 1 base; unmatched bases: 10. Looked up from germline, CDR1 is SGHAT and CDR2 is FQDESV (reference sequence). The CDR3 spans 16 residues. CDR3 sequence reads: CASSGPGTRGSYEQYF. The CDR3 nucleotides read TGTGCCAGCAGCGGCCCCGGGACTAGGGGATCCTACGAGCAGTACTTC.

This clonotype was recorded many times. The genes are TRBV6-5 and TRBJ2-5; D gene ambiguous. V lost 10 bases and J 5 bases, leaving 14 bases between the germline ends. CDR3 length equals 12 residues. The germline V gene encodes CDR1 MNHEY and CDR2 SVGAGI. This CDR3 is CATLGPEETQYF. CDR3 in DNA: TGTGCCACATTAGGACCTGAGGAGACCCAGTACTTC.

The rearrangement uses TRBV9 and TRBJ2-1, with D maybe TRBD2 (6 bases). The CDR3 is 9 residues long. Between the trimmed V and J ends, which lost 3 bases and 16 bases, there was a span of 8 bases. Germline loops: CDR1 SGDLS, CDR2 YYNGEE. The CDR3 reads CASSGGDFF. CDR3 nucleotides: TGTGCCAGCAGCGGCGGGGATTTCTTC.

This clonotype showed up many times. The J gene is TRBJ1-2, the V gene TRBV7-9; unclear D gene. The CDR3 totals 11 residues. Looked up from germline, CDR1 is SEHNR and CDR2 is FQNEAQ (reference sequence). Trimming took 0 bases from V and 10 from J, leaving 6 bases between them. The CDR3 DNA sequence: TGTGCCAGCAGCTTAGCGGGCTCCTACACCTTC. Translation: CASSLAGSYTF. Complete variable domain (other parts from reference TRBV7-9 and TRBJ1-2): DTGVSQNPRHKITKRGQNVTFRCDPISEHNRLYWYRQTLGQGPEFLTYFQNEAQLEKSRLLSDRFSAERPKGSFSTLEIQRTEQGDSAMYLCASSLAGSYTFGSGTRLTVV.

Regarding this clonotype: A much larger clone is a single base away; this may be a read error. This chain uses TRBV5-6 with TRBJ1-1, with a weak D call TRBD1 (6 bases). This CDR3 is built from 15 residues. Germline-derived CDR1 and CDR2 are SGHDT and YYEEEE. V lost 0 bases and J 1 base, leaving 10 bases between the germline ends. This chain's CDR3 is CASSLAGVRNTEAFF. In DNA, the CDR3 is TGTGCCAGCAGCTTGGCAGGGGTCAGGAACACTGAAGCTTTCTTT.

This clonotype was recorded at least ten times. The chain is built from TRBV5-6 and TRBJ1-2, with unresolved D. In germline, CDR1 is SGHDT, CDR2 YYEEEE. This CDR3 spans 12 amino acids. V shed 4 bases and J shed 7 bases, with 11 bases lying between them. The CDR3 sequence: CASSATRSGYTF. CDR3 coding DNA: TGTGCCAGCAGCGCTACGAGATCTGGCTACACCTTC.